This TCR beta chain was captured in a study of T cell responses to AZD1222 COVID-19 vaccine. Study results and limitations: The reported proportion of spike-specific TCRs targeting unmutated variant regions was nearly half. Regions 160-218 and 743-854 held dominance among vaccine-associated CD4 TCRs, which spanned spike. Repertoires were collected only later (after the peak T cell response had occurred). The donor cohort was predominantly white British with a female majority, and clonal diversity may have been underestimated.

Per germline, CDR1 GTSNPN and CDR2 SVGIG (reference sequence). The CDR3 length is 12 residues. After removal of 0 bases from V and 10 bases from J, the junction contained 5 bases not matched to a gene. With respect to this clone: The antigen is undetermined.

The repertoire was sequenced with immunoSEQ multiplex PCR; TCRdb's copy has only in-frame clones and lacks some. This table holds some 150,000 clones, approximately 92% found once. This chain uses TRBV30 with TRBJ1-1, with 7 bases fitting TRBD1. This specimen was peripheral blood, taken on day 0 of AZD1222 vaccination. The receptor was isolated from an adult in good health. The CDR3 bases are TGTGCCTGGAGTGTACGGGACAGTGGAGCTTTCTTT. Translated, it gives CAWSVRDSGAFF. The full variable domain, its missing parts supplied by reference TRBV30 and TRBJ1-1, is SQTIHQWPATLVQPVGSPLSLECTVEGTSNPNLYWYRQAAGRGLQLLFYSVGIGQISSEVPQNLSASRPQDRQFILSSKKLLLSDSGFYLCAWSVRDSGAFFGQGTRLTVV.